This T cell receptor beta chain was captured by sequencing in a study of T cells in Graves' hyperthyroidism and ophthalmopathy. Study details: Peripheral blood was drawn at first diagnosis, prior to all treatment. General study findings and limits: Most expanded thyroid clonotypes above 0.001 also appeared in blood. Classification by a 13 V-J model distinguished ophthalmopathy from stable hyperthyroidism.

Amplified TCR beta CDR3 regions came from RNA transcripts. First-round RT-PCR targeting the TCR CDR3 was performed with the HTBI primer set. TCRdb recomputed calls from the multiplex PCR reads with MiXCR, one row per CDR3 protein. The table includes around 240,000 distinct CDR3 sequences, 16% detected once. This clonotype was recorded many times. The antigen is not known. Germline CDR1 reads MNHEY; CDR2 reads SMNVEV (reference sequence). The V end lost 3 bases, the J end lost 5 bases, and 12 bases lay between the germline ends. This CDR3 region has 14 residues. The V gene is TRBV27, the J gene TRBJ2-3; no clear D gene. The receptor comes from a woman in her late teens or twenties with Graves' ophthalmopathy. Source material: blood. CDR3 loop: CASSFNPLRDTQYF. In nucleotides, the CDR3 is TGTGCCAGCAGTTTCAACCCTCTGAGAGATACGCAGTATTTT.